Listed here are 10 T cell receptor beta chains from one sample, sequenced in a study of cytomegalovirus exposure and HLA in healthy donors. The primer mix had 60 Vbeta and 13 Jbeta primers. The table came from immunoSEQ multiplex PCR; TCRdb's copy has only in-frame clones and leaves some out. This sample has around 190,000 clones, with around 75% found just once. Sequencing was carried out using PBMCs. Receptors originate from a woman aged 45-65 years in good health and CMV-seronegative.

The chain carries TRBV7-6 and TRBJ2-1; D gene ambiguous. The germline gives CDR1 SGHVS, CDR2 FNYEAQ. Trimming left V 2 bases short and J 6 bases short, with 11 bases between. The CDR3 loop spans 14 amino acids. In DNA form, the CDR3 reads TGTGCCAGCAGCTTACTAGGCCTCGGCAATGAGCAGTTCTTC. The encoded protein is CASSLLGLGNEQFF.

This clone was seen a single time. The CDR3 spells CATSRDLVRGHYGYTF. As DNA, the CDR3 is TGTGCCACCAGCAGAGATCTTGTTAGGGGGCACTATGGCTACACCTTC. The gene calls are TRBV15 and TRBJ1-2, with 7 bases fitting TRBD1. Germline V gene data show CDR1 as LNHNV and CDR2 as YYDKDF (reference sequence). The V and J ends lost 0 bases and 3 bases, in that order; junction bases with no gene match: 7. The CDR3 has 16 residues.

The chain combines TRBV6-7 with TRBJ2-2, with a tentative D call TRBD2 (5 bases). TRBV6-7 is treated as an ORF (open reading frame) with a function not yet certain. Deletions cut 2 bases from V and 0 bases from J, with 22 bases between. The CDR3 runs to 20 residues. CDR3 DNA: TGTGCCAGCAGTTACCTACCCTCGTGTCAGCGGCGTCCGAACACCGGGGAGCTGTTTTTT. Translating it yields CASSYLPSCQRRPNTGELFF.

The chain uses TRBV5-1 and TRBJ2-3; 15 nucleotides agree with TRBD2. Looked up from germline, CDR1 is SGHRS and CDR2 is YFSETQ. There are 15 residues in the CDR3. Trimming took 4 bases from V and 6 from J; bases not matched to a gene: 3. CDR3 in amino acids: CASSGGLAGGDTQYF. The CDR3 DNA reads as TGCGCCAGCAGCGGAGGACTAGCGGGAGGGGATACGCAGTATTTT.

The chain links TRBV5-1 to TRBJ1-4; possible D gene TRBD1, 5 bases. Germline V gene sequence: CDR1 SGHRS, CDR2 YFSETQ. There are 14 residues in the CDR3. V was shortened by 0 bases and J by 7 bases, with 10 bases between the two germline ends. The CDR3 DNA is TGCGCCAGCAGCTTGGGAGGCAGGGCTGAAAAACTGTTTTTT. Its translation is CASSLGGRAEKLFF. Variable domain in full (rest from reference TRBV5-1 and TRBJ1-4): KAGVTQTPRYLIKTRGQQVTLSCSPISGHRSVSWYQQTPGQGLQFLFEYFSETQRNKGNFPGRFSGRQFSNSRSEMNVSTLELGDSALYLCASSLGGRAEKLFFGSGTQLSVL.

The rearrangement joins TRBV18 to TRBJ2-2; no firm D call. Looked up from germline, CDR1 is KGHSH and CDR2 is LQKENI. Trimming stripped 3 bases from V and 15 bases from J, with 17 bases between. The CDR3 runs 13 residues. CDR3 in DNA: TGTGCCAGCTCACCGTCCGCCCTTCCGGCGGTGTTTTTT. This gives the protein CASSPSALPAVFF. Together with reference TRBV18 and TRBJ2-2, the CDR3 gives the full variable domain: NAGVMQNPRHLVRRRGQEARLRCSPMKGHSHVYWYRQLPEEGLKFMVYLQKENIIDESGMPKERFSAEFPKEGPSILRIQQVVRGDSAAYFCASSPSALPAVFFGEGSRLTVL.

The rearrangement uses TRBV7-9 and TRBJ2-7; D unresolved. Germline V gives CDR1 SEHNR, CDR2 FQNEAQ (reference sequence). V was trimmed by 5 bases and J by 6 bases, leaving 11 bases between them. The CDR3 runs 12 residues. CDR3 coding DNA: TGTGCCAGCAGCCTCAAAAACATCGAGCAGTACTTC. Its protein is CASSLKNIEQYF.

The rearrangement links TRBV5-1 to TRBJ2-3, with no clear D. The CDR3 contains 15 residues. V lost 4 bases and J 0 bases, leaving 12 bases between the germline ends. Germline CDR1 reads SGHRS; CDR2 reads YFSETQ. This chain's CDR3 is CASSVRRSSTDTQYF. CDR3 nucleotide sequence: TGCGCCAGCAGCGTGAGGAGATCTAGCACAGATACGCAGTATTTT.

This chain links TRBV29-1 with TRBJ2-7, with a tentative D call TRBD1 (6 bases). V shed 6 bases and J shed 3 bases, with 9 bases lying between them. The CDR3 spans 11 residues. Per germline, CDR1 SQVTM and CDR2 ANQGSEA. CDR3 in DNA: TGCAGCGTGGGGGACATCTACGAGCAGTACTTC. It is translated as CSVGDIYEQYF.

CDR3 sequence: CASSQDIPPLGTEGGLNQPQHF. The CDR3 coding sequence is TGTGCCAGCAGCCAAGATATCCCCCCCCTCGGGACAGAGGGGGGCCTCAATCAGCCCCAGCATTTT. The chain has TRBV4-2 and TRBJ1-5; 7 bases fit TRBD1. V was clipped by 0 bases and J by 3 bases; unmatched bases: 23. Germline CDR1 is LGHNA and CDR2 is YNFKEQ. This CDR3 is 22 amino acids long.